The clone carrying this T cell receptor beta chain was picked up many times. The antigen is unknown. Synthesis of cDNA was performed by 5'RACE using 10-nucleotide random UMIs. MiXCR, run by TCRdb on the 5' RACE reads, gives a single entry per CDR3 protein. This sample yields about 74,000 distinct CDR3 sequences, of which 5.2% are seen a single time; less than 8% belongs to the top ten. The record originates from a study of neurological immune-mediated disorders. Findings of the study overall: There was no clinical or MRI feature that was associated with the multiple sclerosis repertoire cluster. While HTLV-1-associated myelopathy showed the greatest TCR clonal expansion, multiple sclerosis showed the least, falling below healthy controls.

The CDR3 contains 13 residues. Germline CDR1 reads MNHEY; CDR2 reads SVGEGT. V shed 5 bases, J shed 7 bases, and the junction held 4 bases outside the gene matches. The chain is built from TRBV6-2 or TRBV6-3 and TRBJ2-2; TRBD2 aligns across 7 bases. Sequenced input: PBMCs. The clonotype comes from a man between 18 and 29 years old with multiple sclerosis. The CDR3 here is CASSGTNFGELFF. Written as DNA, the CDR3 is TGTGCCAGCAGTGGGACTAATTTCGGGGAGCTGTTTTTT.